Described below is a single T cell receptor beta chain sequence and its context. The sample belongs to a study of blood T cell repertoires in COVID-19. Overall study context: Some COVID-19 samples were acute and others convalescent; all came from the United States, Italy and Spain.

In the original workflow: Nucleated cell number was recorded as an estimate derived from reference gene primer amplification. TCRdb keeps only in-frame clones here, not all; method: immunoSEQ multiplex PCR. V and J calls and clone size are those listed in that table; D and trimming were worked out from the DNA. The table includes hundreds of thousands of clones, about 91% detected once. Germline CDR1 is LGHNA and CDR2 is YNFKEQ. V lost 1 base and J lost 5, with 15 bases in between. This CDR3 region has 17 residues. The sequenced sample consisted of PBMCs or T cells enriched from blood (not recorded which). The gene calls are TRBV4-2 and TRBJ1-6; D remains unclear. The source of this sequence is a woman aged 45-65 years with acute COVID-19. This CDR3 reads CASSQAGVIQDNSPLHF. The DNA of the CDR3 is TGTGCCAGCAGCCAAGCCGGGGTGATACAAGATAATTCACCCCTCCACTTT.